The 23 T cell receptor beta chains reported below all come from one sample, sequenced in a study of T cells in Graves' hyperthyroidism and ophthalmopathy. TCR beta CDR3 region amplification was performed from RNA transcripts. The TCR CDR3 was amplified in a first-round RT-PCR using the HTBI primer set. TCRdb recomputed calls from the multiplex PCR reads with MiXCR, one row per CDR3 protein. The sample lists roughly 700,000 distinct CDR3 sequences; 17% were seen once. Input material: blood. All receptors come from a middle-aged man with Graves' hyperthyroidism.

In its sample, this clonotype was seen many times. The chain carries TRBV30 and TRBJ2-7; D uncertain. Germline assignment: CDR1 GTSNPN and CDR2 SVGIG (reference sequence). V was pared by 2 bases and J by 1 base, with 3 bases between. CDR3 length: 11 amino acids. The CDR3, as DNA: TGTGCCTGGAGTTTGTCCTACGAGCAGTACTTC. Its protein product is CAWSLSYEQYF.

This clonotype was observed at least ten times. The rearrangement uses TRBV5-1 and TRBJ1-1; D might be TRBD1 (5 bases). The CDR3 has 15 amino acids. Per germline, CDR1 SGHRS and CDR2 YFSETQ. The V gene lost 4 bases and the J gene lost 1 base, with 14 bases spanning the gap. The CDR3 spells CASSPDPGGNTEAFF. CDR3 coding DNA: TGCGCCAGCAGCCCCGATCCGGGGGGGAACACTGAAGCTTTCTTT.

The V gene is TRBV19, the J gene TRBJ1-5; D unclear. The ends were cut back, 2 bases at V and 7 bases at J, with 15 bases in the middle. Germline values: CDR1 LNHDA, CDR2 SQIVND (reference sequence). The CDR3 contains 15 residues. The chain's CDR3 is CASSITSSTQQPQHF. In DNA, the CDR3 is TGTGCCAGTAGTATAACGTCAAGTACCCAACAGCCCCAGCATTTT.

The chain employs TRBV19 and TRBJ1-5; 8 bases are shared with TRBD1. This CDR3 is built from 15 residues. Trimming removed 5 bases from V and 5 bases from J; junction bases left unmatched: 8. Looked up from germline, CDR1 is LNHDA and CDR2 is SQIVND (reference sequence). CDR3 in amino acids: CASSSDRGWHQPQHF. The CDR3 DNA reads TGTGCCAGTAGTTCCGACAGGGGTTGGCATCAGCCCCAGCATTTT.

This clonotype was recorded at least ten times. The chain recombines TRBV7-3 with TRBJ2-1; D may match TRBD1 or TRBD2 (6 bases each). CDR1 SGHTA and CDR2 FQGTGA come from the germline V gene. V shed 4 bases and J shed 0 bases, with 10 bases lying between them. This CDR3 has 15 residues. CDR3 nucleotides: TGTGCCAGCAGCTCTGAGGGGGGCTCCTACAATGAGCAGTTCTTC. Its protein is CASSSEGGSYNEQFF. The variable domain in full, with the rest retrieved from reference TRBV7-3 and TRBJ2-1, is GAGVSQTPSNKVTEKGKYVELRCDPISGHTALYWYRQSLGQGPEFLIYFQGTGAADDSGLPNDRFFAVRPEGSVSTLKIQRTERGDSAVYLCASSSEGGSYNEQFFGPGTRLTVL.

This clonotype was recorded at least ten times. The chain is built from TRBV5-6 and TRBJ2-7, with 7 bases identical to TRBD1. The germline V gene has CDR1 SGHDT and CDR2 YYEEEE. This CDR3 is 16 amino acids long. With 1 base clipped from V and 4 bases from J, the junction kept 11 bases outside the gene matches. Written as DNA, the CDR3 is TGTGCCAGCAGCTTGAGATACCGGACAGGAAAATACGAGCAGTACTTC. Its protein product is CASSLRYRTGKYEQYF.

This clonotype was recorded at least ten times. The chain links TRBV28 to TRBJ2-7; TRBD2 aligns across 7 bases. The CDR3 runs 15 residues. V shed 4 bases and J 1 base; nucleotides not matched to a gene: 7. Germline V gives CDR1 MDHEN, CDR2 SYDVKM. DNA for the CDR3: TGTGCCAGCAGTTGGGGGGGGAAGGGGTCCTACGAGCAGTACTTC. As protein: CASSWGGKGSYEQYF.

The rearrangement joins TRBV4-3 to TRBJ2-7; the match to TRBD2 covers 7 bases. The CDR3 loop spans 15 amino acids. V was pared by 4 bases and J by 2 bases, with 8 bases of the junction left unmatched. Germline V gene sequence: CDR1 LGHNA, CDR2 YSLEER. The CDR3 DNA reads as TGCGCCAGCAGCCGATCCGGGACTACCACCTACGAGCAGTACTTC. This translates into CASSRSGTTTYEQYF.

The CDR3 loop reads CASSETLGYGYTF. For the CDR3, the DNA is TGTGCCAGTAGTGAGACCTTAGGGTATGGCTACACCTTC. This chain uses TRBV19 with TRBJ1-2; D is uncertain. This CDR3 spans 13 amino acids. Per germline, CDR1 LNHDA and CDR2 SQIVND (reference sequence). V was pared by 5 bases and J by 5 bases, with 12 bases between.

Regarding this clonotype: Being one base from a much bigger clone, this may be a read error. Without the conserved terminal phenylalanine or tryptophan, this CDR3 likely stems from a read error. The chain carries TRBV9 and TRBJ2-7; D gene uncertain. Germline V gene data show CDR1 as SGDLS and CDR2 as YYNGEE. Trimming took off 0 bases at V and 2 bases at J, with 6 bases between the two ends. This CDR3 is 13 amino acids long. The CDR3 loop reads CASSVDVTYEQYL. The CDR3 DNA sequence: TGTGCCAGCAGCGTAGATGTCACCTACGAGCAGTACTTA.

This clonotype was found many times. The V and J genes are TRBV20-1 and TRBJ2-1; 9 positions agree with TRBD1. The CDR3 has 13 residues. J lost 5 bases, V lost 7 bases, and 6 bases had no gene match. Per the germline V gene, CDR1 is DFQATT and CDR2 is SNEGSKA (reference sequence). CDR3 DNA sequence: TGCAGTGAGGGAACAGGGGGCCACAATGAGCAGTTCTTC. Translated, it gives CSEGTGGHNEQFF.

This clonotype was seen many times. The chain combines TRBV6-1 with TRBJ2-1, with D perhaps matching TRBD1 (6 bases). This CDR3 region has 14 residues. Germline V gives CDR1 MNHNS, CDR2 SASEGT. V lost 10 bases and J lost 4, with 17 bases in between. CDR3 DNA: TGTGCCACCCACGACAGGAAGGTATACAATGAGCAGTTCTTC. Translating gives CATHDRKVYNEQFF.

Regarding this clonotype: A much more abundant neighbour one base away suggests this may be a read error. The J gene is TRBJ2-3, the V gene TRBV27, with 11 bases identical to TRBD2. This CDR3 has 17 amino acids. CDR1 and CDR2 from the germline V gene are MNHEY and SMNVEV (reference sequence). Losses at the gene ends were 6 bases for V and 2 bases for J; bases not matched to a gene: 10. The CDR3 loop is CASSYSGRDGNTDTQYF. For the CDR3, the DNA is TGTGCCAGCAGCTATAGCGGGAGGGATGGGAACACAGATACGCAGTATTTT.

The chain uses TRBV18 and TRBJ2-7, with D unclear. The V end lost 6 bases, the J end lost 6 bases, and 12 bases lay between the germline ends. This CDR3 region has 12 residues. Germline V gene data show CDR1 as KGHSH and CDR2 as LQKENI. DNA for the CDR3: TGTGCCAGCTCCCCCGGGTCCCGCGAGCAGTACTTC. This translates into CASSPGSREQYF.

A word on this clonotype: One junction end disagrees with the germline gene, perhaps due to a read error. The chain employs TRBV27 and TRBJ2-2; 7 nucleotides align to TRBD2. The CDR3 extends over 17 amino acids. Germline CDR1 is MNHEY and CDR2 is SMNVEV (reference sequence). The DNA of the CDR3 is TGTGCCAGCGGTCAGTTTGGTGGGAGGGGTGCCACCGGGAAGCTGTTTTTT. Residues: CASGQFGGRGATGKLFF.

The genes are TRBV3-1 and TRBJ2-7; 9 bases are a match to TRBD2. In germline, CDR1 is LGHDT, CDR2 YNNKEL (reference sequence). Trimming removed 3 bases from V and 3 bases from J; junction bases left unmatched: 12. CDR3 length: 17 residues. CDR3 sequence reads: CASSHNLGTSINYEQYF. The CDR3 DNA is TGTGCCAGCAGCCACAACCTAGGGACTAGCATAAACTACGAGCAGTACTTC.

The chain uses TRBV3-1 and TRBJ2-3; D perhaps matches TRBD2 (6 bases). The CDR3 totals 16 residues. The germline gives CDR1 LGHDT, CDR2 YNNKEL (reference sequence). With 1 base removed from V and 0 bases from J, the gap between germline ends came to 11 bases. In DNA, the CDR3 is TGTGCCAGCAGCCAAGCTGGGCTAGCGAGCACAGATACGCAGTATTTT. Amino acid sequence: CASSQAGLASTDTQYF.

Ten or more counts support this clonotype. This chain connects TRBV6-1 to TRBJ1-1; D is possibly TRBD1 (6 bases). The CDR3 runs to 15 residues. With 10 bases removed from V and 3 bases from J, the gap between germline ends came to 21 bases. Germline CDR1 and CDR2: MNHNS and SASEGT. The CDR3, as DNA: TGTGCCATCCCTGTAGTTGTCGGGGGGCACACTGAAGCTTTCTTT. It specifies CAIPVVVGGHTEAFF.

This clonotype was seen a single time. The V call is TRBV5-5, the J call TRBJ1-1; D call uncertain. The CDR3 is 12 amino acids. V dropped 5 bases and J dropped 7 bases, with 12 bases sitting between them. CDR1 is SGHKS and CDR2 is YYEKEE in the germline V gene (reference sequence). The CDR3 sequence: CASSPDAGEAFF. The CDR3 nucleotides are TGTGCCAGCAGTCCTGACGCTGGTGAAGCTTTCTTT.

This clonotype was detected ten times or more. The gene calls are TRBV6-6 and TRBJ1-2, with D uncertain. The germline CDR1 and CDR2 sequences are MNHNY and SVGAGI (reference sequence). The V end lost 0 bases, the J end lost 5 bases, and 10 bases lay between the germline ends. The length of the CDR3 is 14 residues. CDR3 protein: CASSYSLKSYGYTF. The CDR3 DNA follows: TGTGCCAGCAGTTACTCCCTCAAGTCATATGGCTACACCTTC.

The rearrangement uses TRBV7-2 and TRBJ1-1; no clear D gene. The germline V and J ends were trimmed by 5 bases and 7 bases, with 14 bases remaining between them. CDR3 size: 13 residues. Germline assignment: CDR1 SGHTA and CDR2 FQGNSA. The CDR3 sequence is CASSPLAWGEAFF. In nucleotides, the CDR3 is TGTGCCAGCAGCCCCCTTGCTTGGGGTGAAGCTTTCTTT.

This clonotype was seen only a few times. CDR3 sequence: CASSQGQQYQPQHF. DNA of the CDR3: TGTGCCAGCAGCCAGGGACAGCAATATCAGCCCCAGCATTTT. The chain links TRBV7-2 to TRBJ1-5, with 7 positions matching TRBD1. V shed 5 bases, J shed 5 bases, and the junction held 6 bases outside the gene matches. CDR3 length: 14 residues. The germline gives CDR1 SGHTA, CDR2 FQGNSA.

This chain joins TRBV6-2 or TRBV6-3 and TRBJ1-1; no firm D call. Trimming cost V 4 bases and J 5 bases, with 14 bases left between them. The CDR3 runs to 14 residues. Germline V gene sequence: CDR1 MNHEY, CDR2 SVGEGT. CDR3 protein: CASSSAARRTEAFF. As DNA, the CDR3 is TGTGCCAGCAGTTCGGCAGCTCGACGGACTGAAGCTTTCTTT.